This T cell receptor (beta chain) comes out of a study of shared clonotypes between healthy human individuals. Assay: immunoSEQ multiplex PCR; the TCRdb copy retains only in-frame clones and omits some. Among some 500,000 clones, 90% to 97% were seen once, and the ten largest hold approximately 0.067%. This CDR3 region has 13 residues. V was pared by 2 bases and J by 4 bases, with 8 bases between. Germline CDR1 is SNHLY and CDR2 is FYNNEI. This TCR derives from a young woman in good health. V and J are TRBV2 and TRBJ1-1; D not certain. Material: naive CD4+ T cells sorted from blood. The subset here: CD45RA+ positively selected. DNA for the CDR3: TGTGCCAGCAGTGAATTGTTGGGCACTGAAGCTTTCTTT. Translated: CASSELLGTEAFF. The full variable domain, in which reference TRBV2 and TRBJ1-1 provide the parts outside the CDR3, is EPEVTQTPSHQVTQMGQEVILRCVPISNHLYFYWYRQILGQKVEFLVSFYNNEISEKSEIFDDQFSVERPDGSNFTLKIRSTKLEDSAMYFCASSELLGTEAFFGQGTRLTVV.